The clone carrying this T cell receptor beta chain was observed at least ten times. This specimen belongs to a study of HIV-infected patients and healthy controls. cDNA was made from approximately 0.55 ug RNA using alpha and beta constant primers. Each of the alpha and beta chains got its own library through chain-specific third strand synthesis with indices. TCRdb reprocessed the 5' RACE reads with MiXCR, giving one entry per CDR3 protein. The sample includes about 5,500 distinct CDR3 sequences, about 8.7% of them seen just once. Follow-up blood was drawn about 14 weeks, roughly three months, after antiretroviral therapy began. All unsorted peripheral T cells were captured because whole blood was used without fractionation. The sequence derives from an adult with HIV infection. This material consisted of blood, taken during antiretroviral therapy.

The CDR3 DNA reads as TGCGCCAGCAGCCAAGGTGGACAGGGCGGATGGGAACTGTTTTTT. Its protein is CASSQGGQGGWELFF. The genes are TRBV4-1 and TRBJ1-4; TRBD1 agrees at 8 bases. Germline V lookup: CDR1 MGHRA, CDR2 YSYEKL. CDR3 length equals 15 residues. J was trimmed by 12 bases and V by 1 base; bases with no gene match: 10.